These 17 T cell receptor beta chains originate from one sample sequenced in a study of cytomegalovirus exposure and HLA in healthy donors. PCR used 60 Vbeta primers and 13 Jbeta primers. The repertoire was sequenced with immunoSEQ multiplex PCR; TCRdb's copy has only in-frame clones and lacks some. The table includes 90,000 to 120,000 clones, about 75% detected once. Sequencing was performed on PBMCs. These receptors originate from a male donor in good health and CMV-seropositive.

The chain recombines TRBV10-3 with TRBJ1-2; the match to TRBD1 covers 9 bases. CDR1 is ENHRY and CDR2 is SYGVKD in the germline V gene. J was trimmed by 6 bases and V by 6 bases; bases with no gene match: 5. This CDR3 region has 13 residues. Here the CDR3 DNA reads TGTGCCATCAGAGGGACAGGGAGGAATGGCTACACCTTC. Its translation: CAIRGTGRNGYTF.

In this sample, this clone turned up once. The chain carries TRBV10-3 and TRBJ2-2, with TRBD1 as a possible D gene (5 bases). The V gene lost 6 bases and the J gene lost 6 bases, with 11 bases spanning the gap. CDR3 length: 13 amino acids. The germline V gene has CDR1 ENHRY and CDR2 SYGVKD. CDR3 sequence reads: CAISQGFSGELFF. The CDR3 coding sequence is TGTGCCATCAGCCAGGGATTTTCCGGGGAGCTGTTTTTT.

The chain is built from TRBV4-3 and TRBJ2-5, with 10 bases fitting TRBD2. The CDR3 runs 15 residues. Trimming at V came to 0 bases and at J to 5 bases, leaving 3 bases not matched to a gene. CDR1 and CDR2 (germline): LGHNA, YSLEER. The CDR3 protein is CASSQDSGGGETQYF. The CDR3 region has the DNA TGCGCCAGCAGCCAAGACAGCGGGGGGGGCGAGACCCAGTACTTC.

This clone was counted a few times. This chain's CDR3 is CASSSGQSSSYEQYF. The CDR3 DNA sequence: TGTGCCAGCAGCTCGGGACAATCGAGCTCCTACGAGCAGTACTTC. The chain joins TRBV7-2 to TRBJ2-5, with a possible D match to TRBD1 (6 bases). The J call may be mistaken, given a closer DNA end match to TRBJ2-7. The CDR3 contains 15 residues. The germline gives CDR1 SGHTA, CDR2 FQGNSA.

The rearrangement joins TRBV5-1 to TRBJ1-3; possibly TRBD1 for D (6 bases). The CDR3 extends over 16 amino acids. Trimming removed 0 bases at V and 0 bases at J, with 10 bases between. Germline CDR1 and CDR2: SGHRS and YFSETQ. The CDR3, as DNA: TGCGCCAGCAGCTTGGCAGGGGTTAGCTCTGGAAACACCATATATTTT. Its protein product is CASSLAGVSSGNTIYF.

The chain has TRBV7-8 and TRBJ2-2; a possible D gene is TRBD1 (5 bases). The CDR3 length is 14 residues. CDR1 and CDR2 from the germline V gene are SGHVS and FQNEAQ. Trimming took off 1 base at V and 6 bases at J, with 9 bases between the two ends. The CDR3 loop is CASSLGGAAGELFF. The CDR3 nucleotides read TGTGCCAGCAGCTTAGGGGGCGCAGCCGGGGAGCTGTTTTTT.

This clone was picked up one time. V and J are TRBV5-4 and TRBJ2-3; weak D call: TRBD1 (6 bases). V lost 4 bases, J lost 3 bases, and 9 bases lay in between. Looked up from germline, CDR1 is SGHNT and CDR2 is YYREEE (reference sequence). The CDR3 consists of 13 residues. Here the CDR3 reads CASSRQGTDTQYF. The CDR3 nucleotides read TGTGCCAGCAGCCGGCAGGGGACAGATACGCAGTATTTT.

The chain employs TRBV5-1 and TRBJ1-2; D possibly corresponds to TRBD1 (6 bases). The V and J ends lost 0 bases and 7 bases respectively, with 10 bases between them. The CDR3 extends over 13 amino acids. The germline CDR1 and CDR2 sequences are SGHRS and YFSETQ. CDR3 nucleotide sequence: TGCGCCAGCAGCTTGGCAGGGGCGCGTGGCTACACCTTC. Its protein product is CASSLAGARGYTF.

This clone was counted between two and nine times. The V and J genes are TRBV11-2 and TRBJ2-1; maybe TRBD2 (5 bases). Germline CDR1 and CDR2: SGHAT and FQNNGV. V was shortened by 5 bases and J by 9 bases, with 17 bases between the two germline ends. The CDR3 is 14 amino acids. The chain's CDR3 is CASSLGGRVGEQFF. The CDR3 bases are TGTGCCAGCAGCCTCGGAGGACGGGTGGGTGAGCAGTTCTTC.

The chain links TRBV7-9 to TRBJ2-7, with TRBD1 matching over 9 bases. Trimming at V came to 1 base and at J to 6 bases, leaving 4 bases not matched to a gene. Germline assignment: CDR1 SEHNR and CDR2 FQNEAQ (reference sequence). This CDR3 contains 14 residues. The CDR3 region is CASSLVGTGSEQYF. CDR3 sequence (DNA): TGTGCCAGCAGCTTAGTCGGGACAGGGTCCGAGCAGTACTTC.

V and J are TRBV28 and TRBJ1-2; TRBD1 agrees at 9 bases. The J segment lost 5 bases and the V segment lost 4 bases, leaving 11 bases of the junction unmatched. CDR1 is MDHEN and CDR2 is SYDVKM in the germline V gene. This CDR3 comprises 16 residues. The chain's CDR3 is CASSSPGQGEGYGYTF. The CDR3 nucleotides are TGTGCCAGCAGTTCCCCGGGACAGGGTGAGGGATATGGCTACACCTTC.

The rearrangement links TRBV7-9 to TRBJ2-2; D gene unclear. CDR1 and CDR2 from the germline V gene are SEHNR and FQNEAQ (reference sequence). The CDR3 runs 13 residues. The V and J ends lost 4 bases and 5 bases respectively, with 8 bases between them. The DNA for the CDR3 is TGTGCCAGCAGCTCCTACAGTACCGGGGAGCTGTTTTTT. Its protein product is CASSSYSTGELFF.

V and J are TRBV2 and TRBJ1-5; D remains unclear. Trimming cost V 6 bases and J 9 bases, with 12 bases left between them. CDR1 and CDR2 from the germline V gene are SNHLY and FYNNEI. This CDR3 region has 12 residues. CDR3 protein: CASRDDFRPQHF. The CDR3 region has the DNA TGTGCCAGCAGAGACGACTTTCGGCCCCAGCATTTT.

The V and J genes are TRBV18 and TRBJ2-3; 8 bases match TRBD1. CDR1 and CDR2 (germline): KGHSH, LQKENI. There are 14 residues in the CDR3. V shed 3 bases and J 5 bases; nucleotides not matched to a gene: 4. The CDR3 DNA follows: TGTGCCAGCTCACCCGGACAGGGTCGAGATACGCAGTATTTT. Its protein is CASSPGQGRDTQYF.

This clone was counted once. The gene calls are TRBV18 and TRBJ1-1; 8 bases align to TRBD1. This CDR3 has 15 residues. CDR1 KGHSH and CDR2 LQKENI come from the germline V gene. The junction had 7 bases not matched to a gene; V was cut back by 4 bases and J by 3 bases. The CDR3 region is CASSRRQGRYTEAFF. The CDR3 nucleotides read TGTGCCAGCTCACGAAGACAGGGGCGGTACACTGAAGCTTTCTTT.

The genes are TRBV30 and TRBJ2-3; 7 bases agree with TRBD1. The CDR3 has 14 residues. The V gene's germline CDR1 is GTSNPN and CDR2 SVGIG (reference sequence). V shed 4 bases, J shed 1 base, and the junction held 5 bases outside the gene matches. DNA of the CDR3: TGTGCCTGGAAGACAGGGAGTGGCACAGATACGCAGTATTTT. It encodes CAWKTGSGTDTQYF.

As DNA, the CDR3 is TGTGCCAGCAGTGGGCAAGCGGGGGGATACAATGAGCAGTTCTTC. The encoded protein is CASSGQAGGYNEQFF. The chain combines TRBV2 with TRBJ2-1; 9 nucleotides line up with TRBD2. The V gene's germline CDR1 is SNHLY and CDR2 FYNNEI. With 4 bases clipped from V and 4 bases from J, the junction kept 5 bases outside the gene matches. The CDR3 runs to 15 residues.